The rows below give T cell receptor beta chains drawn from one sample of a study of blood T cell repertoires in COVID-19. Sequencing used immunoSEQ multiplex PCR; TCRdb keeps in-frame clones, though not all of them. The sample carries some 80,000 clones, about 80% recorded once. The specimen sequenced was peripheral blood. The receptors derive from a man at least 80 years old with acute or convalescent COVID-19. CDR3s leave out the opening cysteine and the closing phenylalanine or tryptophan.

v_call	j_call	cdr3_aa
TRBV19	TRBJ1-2	ASSTQQGGYGYT
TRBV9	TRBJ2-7	ASSVESGVGPGSGTYEQY
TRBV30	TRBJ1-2	AWSYRAGYT
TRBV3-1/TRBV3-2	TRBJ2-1	ASSQSTPNEQF
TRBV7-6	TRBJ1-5	ASSLGGSSNQPQH
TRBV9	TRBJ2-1	ASSVVDRTHEQF
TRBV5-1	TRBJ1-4	ASSVGTTADEKLF
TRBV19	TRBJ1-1	ASSIGLRQRDFSQLTEAF
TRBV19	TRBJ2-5	ASSRQDQETQY
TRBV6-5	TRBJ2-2	ASRSTVGGELF
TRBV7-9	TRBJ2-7	ASSSFYEQY
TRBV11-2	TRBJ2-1	ASSLMAGTGVSYNEQF
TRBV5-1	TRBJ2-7	ASSLGPETFSYEQY
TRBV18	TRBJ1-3	ASYPGTTGGNTIY
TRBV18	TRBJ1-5	ASSWDSSNQPQH
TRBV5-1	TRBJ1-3	ASSLSGQGFRGNTIY
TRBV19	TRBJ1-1	ASSIRQGAGYTEAF
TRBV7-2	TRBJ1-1	ASSPFGMIQGGKTEAF
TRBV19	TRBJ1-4	ASSDRGVYEKLF